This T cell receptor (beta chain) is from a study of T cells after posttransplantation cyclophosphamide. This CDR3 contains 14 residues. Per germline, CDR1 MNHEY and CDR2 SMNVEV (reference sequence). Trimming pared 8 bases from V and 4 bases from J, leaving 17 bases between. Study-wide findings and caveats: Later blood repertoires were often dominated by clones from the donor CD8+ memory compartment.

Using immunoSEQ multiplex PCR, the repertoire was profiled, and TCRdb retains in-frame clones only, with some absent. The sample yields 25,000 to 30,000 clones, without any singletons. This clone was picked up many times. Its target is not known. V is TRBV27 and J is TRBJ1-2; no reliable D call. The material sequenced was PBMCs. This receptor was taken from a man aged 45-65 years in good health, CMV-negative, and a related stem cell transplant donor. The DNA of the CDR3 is TGTGCCAGCTTTAGCCTCCGGGATTTCTATGGCTACACCTTC. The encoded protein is CASFSLRDFYGYTF.